This entry lists 25 T cell receptor beta chains sequenced from one sample in a study of technical replicates of blood from a few donors. Only in-frame clones appear in the TCRdb table, and some are missing; sequencing was by immunoSEQ multiplex PCR. Of 60,000 to 90,000 clones listed, over 85% are singletons. Sequences were obtained from T cells isolated from PBMCs. The source is a human donor in good health.

This sequence joins TRBV30 and TRBJ2-7; 10 positions match TRBD1. This CDR3 has 14 amino acids. Germline V lookup: CDR1 GTSNPN, CDR2 SVGIG (reference sequence). Trimming cost V 0 bases and J 2 bases; bases outside gene matches: 1. In DNA, the CDR3 is TGTGCCTGGAGTGTAGGGACAGGGGCCTACGAGCAGTACTTC. Amino acid sequence: CAWSVGTGAYEQYF.

The chain couples TRBV2 to TRBJ1-2; D might be TRBD1 (5 bases). Trimming stripped 6 bases from V and 6 bases from J, with 20 bases between. CDR1 is SNHLY and CDR2 is FYNNEI in the germline V gene. The CDR3 totals 15 residues. The DNA of the CDR3 is TGTGCCAGCAGCGGAATAGACAGTTACCGCGATGGCTACACCTTC. Its translation is CASSGIDSYRDGYTF.

CDR3 bases: TGTGCCAGTAGTGCGGGAGGGCTATACGAGCAGTACTTC. Its translation is CASSAGGLYEQYF. This chain links TRBV19 with TRBJ2-7, with 9 positions matching TRBD2. Looked up from germline, CDR1 is LNHDA and CDR2 is SQIVND (reference sequence). The CDR3 consists of 13 residues. V gave up 5 bases and J gave up 4 bases; unmatched junction bases: 3. Full variable domain (missing parts from reference TRBV19 and TRBJ2-7): DGGITQSPKYLFRKEGQNVTLSCEQNLNHDAMYWYRQDPGQGLRLIYYSQIVNDFQKGDIAEGYSVSREKKESFPLTVTSAQKNPTAFYLCASSAGGLYEQYFGPGTRLTVT.

The chain couples TRBV18 to TRBJ2-5; D is unresolved. With 9 bases removed from V and 5 bases from J, the gap between germline ends came to 10 bases. This CDR3 region has 11 residues. Germline CDR1 KGHSH, CDR2 LQKENI. The CDR3 DNA reads as TGTGCCAGTCTATCCTTGGAGACCCAGTACTTC. Protein product: CASLSLETQYF. Drawing the rest from reference TRBV18 and TRBJ2-5, the complete variable domain is NAGVMQNPRHLVRRRGQEARLRCSPMKGHSHVYWYRQLPEEGLKFMVYLQKENIIDESGMPKERFSAEFPKEGPSILRIQQVVRGDSAAYFCASLSLETQYFGPGTRLLVL.

The V call is TRBV11-3, the J call TRBJ2-7, with 9 positions matching TRBD1. This CDR3 contains 15 residues. The J segment lost 3 bases and the V segment lost 0 bases, leaving 3 bases of the junction unmatched. The germline gives CDR1 SGHNT, CDR2 YENEEA. This chain's CDR3 is CASSLDGTGIYEQYF. Written as DNA, the CDR3 is TGTGCCAGCAGCTTAGATGGGACAGGGATCTACGAGCAGTACTTC. Full variable domain (rest looked up from reference TRBV11-3 and TRBJ2-7): EAGVVQSPRYKIIEKKQPVAFWCNPISGHNTLYWYLQNLGQGPELLIRYENEEAVDDSQLPKDRFSAERLKGVDSTLKIQPAELGDSAVYLCASSLDGTGIYEQYFGPGTRLTVT.

The chain recombines TRBV5-4 with TRBJ2-2; tentative D call: TRBD2 (6 bases). Trimming shortened V by 1 base and J by 2 bases, and 12 bases separated the two germline ends. CDR1 SGHNT and CDR2 YYREEE come from the germline V gene (reference sequence). This CDR3 contains 16 residues. The chain's CDR3 is CASSLYGSGNTGELFF. The CDR3 DNA is TGTGCCAGCAGCTTGTACGGTAGCGGTAACACCGGGGAGCTGTTTTTT.

The chain combines TRBV5-1 with TRBJ2-2, with no clear D. Per the germline V gene, CDR1 is SGHRS and CDR2 is YFSETQ. This CDR3 is 11 amino acids long. Trimming removed 7 bases at V and 6 bases at J, with 7 bases between. The CDR3 DNA reads TGCGCCAGCTTAGATTCCGGGGAGCTGTTTTTT. Amino acids: CASLDSGELFF.

This chain connects TRBV4-1 to TRBJ1-5, with TRBD1 identical over 8 bases. V lost 1 base, J lost 8 bases, and 10 bases stayed unmatched. CDR3 size: 16 residues. Germline CDR1 MGHRA, CDR2 YSYEKL. Here the CDR3 DNA reads TGCGCCAGCAGCCAAGGGGACAGGCGAGACACTGAGCCCCAGCATTTT. Protein: CASSQGDRRDTEPQHF.

The J gene is TRBJ2-1, the V gene TRBV6-6; 8 bases are a match to TRBD2. The germline gives CDR1 MNHNY, CDR2 SVGAGI (reference sequence). Trimming at V came to 8 bases and at J to 5 bases, leaving 8 bases not matched to a gene. This CDR3 has 14 amino acids. As DNA, the CDR3 is TGTGCCAGCCGGAGCGGGAGTCAGGACAATGAGCAGTTCTTC. Its translation: CASRSGSQDNEQFF.

This sequence joins TRBV28 and TRBJ1-2; 8 bases match TRBD1. The CDR3 totals 13 residues. The junction had 12 bases not matched to a gene; V was cut back by 10 bases and J by 8 bases. Germline CDR1 MDHEN, CDR2 SYDVKM. CDR3 DNA sequence: TGTGCCACCACTTTTCGACAGGGGTCGGGCTACACCTTC. It translates to CATTFRQGSGYTF.

The J gene is TRBJ2-2, the V gene TRBV5-1; 7 nucleotides align to TRBD2. The germline V gene encodes CDR1 SGHRS and CDR2 YFSETQ. The trim removed 0 bases at V and 9 bases at J, leaving 8 bases unmatched. The CDR3 is made up of 15 amino acids. As DNA, the CDR3 is TGCGCCAGCAGCTTGGCCGGGCGGGAGAGCAGGGAGCTGTTTTTT. It encodes CASSLAGRESRELFF.

The CDR3 is CASSLAVSGGPLKTQYF. The CDR3 coding sequence is TGCGCCAGCAGCTTGGCGGTGAGCGGAGGGCCTTTGAAGACCCAGTACTTC. This rearrangement joins TRBV5-1 to TRBJ2-5; D might be TRBD2 (6 bases). The CDR3 has 17 amino acids. V lost 0 bases to trimming and J lost 6 bases, with 21 bases between them. Germline V lookup: CDR1 SGHRS, CDR2 YFSETQ.

The J gene is TRBJ2-3, the V gene TRBV7-2, with a possible D match to TRBD2 (6 bases). CDR1 is SGHTA and CDR2 is FQGNSA in the germline V gene. The CDR3 loop spans 15 amino acids. V lost 2 bases to trimming and J lost 2 bases, with 11 bases between them. The CDR3: CASSLTSTSTDTQYF. CDR3 nucleotides: TGTGCCAGCAGCTTAACTAGCACATCCACAGATACGCAGTATTTT.

The V and J genes are TRBV9 and TRBJ2-1, with 13 bases aligning to TRBD2. The CDR3 length is 19 residues. The germline gives CDR1 SGDLS, CDR2 YYNGEE. The trim removed 4 bases at V and 3 bases at J, leaving 13 bases unmatched. CDR3 loop: CASSPGLAGVVDFYNEQFF. CDR3 coding DNA: TGTGCCAGCAGCCCAGGACTAGCGGGAGTAGTCGATTTCTACAATGAGCAGTTCTTC.

The V call is TRBV10-1, the J call TRBJ2-7, with a possible D match to TRBD1 (6 bases). This CDR3 has 14 residues. Trimming removed 7 bases from V and 3 bases from J, with 16 bases in between. CDR1 WNHNN and CDR2 SYGVQD come from the germline V gene (reference sequence). CDR3 sequence: CASNTGHHFYEQYF. CDR3 sequence (DNA): TGCGCCAGCAATACGGGACACCACTTCTACGAGCAGTACTTC.

The chain has TRBV9 and TRBJ1-1, with D perhaps TRBD1 (5 bases). This CDR3 is 13 amino acids long. Germline V gene data show CDR1 as SGDLS and CDR2 as YYNGEE. V shed 0 bases and J shed 3 bases, with 6 bases lying between them. As DNA, the CDR3 is TGTGCCAGCAGCGTAGAACAGGACACTGAAGCTTTCTTT. It translates to CASSVEQDTEAFF.

CDR3 DNA sequence: TGTGCCAGTCCACAGGGAAAGGGCTATGGCTACACCTTC. Translated, it gives CASPQGKGYGYTF. The chain links TRBV6-1 to TRBJ1-2; TRBD1 might be the D (6 bases). Germline values: CDR1 MNHNS, CDR2 SASEGT. The V gene lost 9 bases and the J gene lost 4 bases, with 15 bases spanning the gap. CDR3 length: 13 residues.

J is TRBJ2-1 and V is TRBV11-3; 12 bases fit TRBD2. After removal of 10 bases from V and 8 bases from J, the junction contained 9 bases not matched to a gene. CDR1 SGHNT and CDR2 YENEEA come from the germline V gene. The CDR3 is made up of 14 amino acids. The CDR3 is CAIKTSGRMDEQFF. The CDR3, as DNA: TGTGCCATCAAGACTAGCGGGAGAATGGATGAGCAGTTCTTC.

The chain has TRBV6-6 and TRBJ2-7, with 9 bases fitting TRBD1. J was trimmed by 2 bases and V by 10 bases; bases with no gene match: 12. The CDR3 sequence is 15 residues long. CDR1 and CDR2 from the germline V gene are MNHNY and SVGAGI (reference sequence). The CDR3 bases are TGTGCCACCGCCTCCCGGGACAGGGTTCCCTACGAGCAGTACTTC. The encoded protein is CATASRDRVPYEQYF.

The CDR3 DNA reads as TGTGCCAGCAGCTTAGCGAGAAGCACAGATACGCAGTATTTT. Protein: CASSLARSTDTQYF. The V and J genes are TRBV7-8 and TRBJ2-3; D unresolved. Germline assignment: CDR1 SGHVS and CDR2 FQNEAQ. Trimming removed 0 bases from V and 0 bases from J, with 4 bases in between. The CDR3 loop spans 14 amino acids.

The V gene is TRBV9, the J gene TRBJ1-1; TRBD1 might be the D (6 bases). Germline CDR1 SGDLS, CDR2 YYNGEE. Deletions cut 0 bases from V and 2 bases from J, with 14 bases between. This CDR3 comprises 16 residues. The CDR3 loop is CASSVAEGGGNTEAFF. In DNA form, the CDR3 reads TGTGCCAGCAGCGTAGCCGAGGGGGGGGGTAACACTGAAGCTTTCTTT.

The rearrangement uses TRBV19 and TRBJ1-4, with TRBD1 matching over 10 bases. J lost 2 bases, V lost 4 bases, and 7 bases had no gene match. This CDR3 contains 17 residues. Germline assignment: CDR1 LNHDA and CDR2 SQIVND (reference sequence). The CDR3 is CASSTSRDRGTNEKLFF. The CDR3 DNA reads as TGTGCCAGTAGTACGTCCCGGGACAGGGGTACTAATGAAAAACTGTTTTTT.

The chain carries TRBV10-3 and TRBJ2-1, with TRBD2 matching over 12 bases. The ends lost 10 bases at V and 10 bases at J; junction bases unmatched: 11. The germline V gene encodes CDR1 ENHRY and CDR2 SYGVKD. This CDR3 comprises 14 residues. In DNA form, the CDR3 reads TGTGCCAGCCGGCTAGCGGGAGGGCCGTTGGAGCAGTTCTTC. Translated, it gives CASRLAGGPLEQFF.

This rearrangement joins TRBV7-8 to TRBJ2-7; D possibly corresponds to TRBD1 (5 bases). Germline CDR1 and CDR2: SGHVS and FQNEAQ. There are 13 residues in the CDR3. V was clipped by 2 bases and J by 3 bases, with 8 bases between them. The CDR3 is CASSLPGLYEQYF. DNA for the CDR3: TGTGCCAGCAGCTTACCAGGGCTCTACGAGCAGTACTTC.

The chain employs TRBV6-1 and TRBJ2-7; a possible D gene is TRBD2 (6 bases). From germline, CDR1 is MNHNS and CDR2 SASEGT. CDR3 length: 12 amino acids. Trimming pared 6 bases from V and 7 bases from J, leaving 13 bases between. The CDR3 region has the DNA TGTGCCAGCAGGCGCGGGGTCGTAGAGCAGTACTTC. It translates to CASRRGVVEQYF.